The clone carrying this T cell receptor beta chain occurred many times. Its antigen is undetermined. The data derive from a study of quantifying T cell responses using KT2 cells. Study-wide background: TCR alpha and beta constant-region primers primed reverse transcription of RNA. Study-level points and caveats: Counts of KT2 alpha and beta sequences rose linearly with the number of KT2 cells added. KT2 sequence counts showed saturation when very many KT2 cells were spiked in.

Each cDNA got a UMI-containing oligo ligated at its 3' end. An equimolar mix of RC1.1 and RC1.2 primed the beta chain across TRBC1 and TRBC2. TCR alpha and beta chains were handled separately starting at the second PCR. TCRdb called the UMI-ligation and nested PCR reads again in MiXCR, with one record for every CDR3 protein. Of about 32,000 distinct CDR3 sequences in the sample, approximately 7% are singletons; the top ten hold 15% to 18%. The ends were cut back, 0 bases at V and 8 bases at J, with 13 bases in the middle. Looked up from germline, CDR1 is MNHEY and CDR2 is SVGAGI. The CDR3 extends over 14 amino acids. Known numbers of the T cell clone KT2 were added to PBMC.

V is TRBV6-5 and J is TRBJ1-1, with a possible D match to TRBD1 (5 bases). The receptor's source is a human donor. Sequencing input: PBMCs spiked with cells of the T cell clone KT2. The CDR3, as DNA: TGTGCCAGCAGTTACTCGGCAGGGCCAAAAGAAGCTTTCTTT. Its translation is CASSYSAGPKEAFF.